This TCR beta chain is from a study of T-cell memory formation after mild COVID-19. TCRdb itself ran the 5' RACE reads through MiXCR, one entry per CDR3 protein. There are about 350,000 distinct CDR3 sequences in the sample; roughly 13% occur only once, and over 20% lies in the top ten. This CDR3 has 14 residues. The germline V and J ends were trimmed by 0 bases and 6 bases, with 11 bases remaining between them. Germline V gives CDR1 SGDLS, CDR2 YYNGEE. The rearrangement links TRBV9 to TRBJ2-3; no firm D call. The clonotype originates from a man between 18 and 29 years old who had mild COVID-19 (a few samples of this study predate the infection). Cell type and time point are not known. The sample consisted of PBMCs or a T cell subset sorted from them (not recorded which). The CDR3 DNA is TGTGCCAGCAGCGTAGGTAGTGGTGGGGATACGCAGTATTTT. It yields the protein CASSVGSGGDTQYF. The entire variable domain, with the rest obtained from reference TRBV9 and TRBJ2-3, is as follows: DSGVTQTPKHLITATGQRVTLRCSPRSGDLSVYWYQQSLDQGLQFLIQYYNGEERAKGNILERFSAQQFPDLHSELNLSSLELGDSALYFCASSVGSGGDTQYFGPGTRLTVL.